The clone carrying this T cell receptor (beta chain) was counted a few times. The antigen is not known. The data stem from a study of T cells in Graves' hyperthyroidism and ophthalmopathy. General study findings and limits: The model identified upcoming ophthalmopathy a median approximately 6.5 months ahead of onset. Blood also contained most expanded thyroid clonotypes above 0.001.

Calling Graves' hyperthyroidism stable meant ophthalmopathy did not progress within 18 months. Patients were excluded because of uncontrolled infection, other autoimmune disease, pregnancy or lactation. RNA transcripts served as the template for amplifying TCR beta CDR3 regions. The HTBI set primed first-round TCR CDR3 RT-PCR. TCRdb ran MiXCR on the multiplex PCR reads and lists one entry per CDR3 protein. Here the sample spans over 200,000 distinct CDR3 sequences, approximately 17% being singletons. The sequence was collected from a man aged 50 or older with Graves' hyperthyroidism. What was sequenced was blood.

The CDR3 loop reads CSARGPLAGDEQFF. The CDR3 DNA follows: TGCAGTGCTAGAGGACCTTTAGCGGGGGATGAGCAGTTCTTC. The chain is built from TRBV20-1 and TRBJ2-1, with TRBD2 identical over 9 bases. V trimming: 1 base; J trimming: 8 bases; junction bases outside the gene matches: 6. The CDR3 has 14 amino acids. Germline values: CDR1 DFQATT, CDR2 SNEGSKA (reference sequence).